The clone carrying this TCR beta chain was counted a single time. The record originates from a study of blood T cell repertoires in COVID-19. Sequenced by immunoSEQ multiplex PCR; TCRdb stores in-frame clones only, minus some. The table shows over 20,000 clones, with 85% to 90% occurring only once. Material: peripheral blood. This TCR was sampled from a man in his 70s with acute or convalescent COVID-19.

CDR3: CASSPDRDNTEAFF. The CDR3 nucleotides read TGTGCCAGCAGCCCGGACAGAGATAACACTGAAGCTTTCTTT. The rearrangement joins TRBV5-6 to TRBJ1-1, with D perhaps matching TRBD1 (6 bases). The V gene lost 4 bases and the J gene lost 2 bases, with 12 bases spanning the gap. The CDR3 is made up of 14 amino acids. Germline V lookup: CDR1 SGHDT, CDR2 YYEEEE.